This TCR beta chain was found in a study of blood T cell repertoires in COVID-19. Between the trimmed V and J ends, which lost 1 base and 2 bases, there was a span of 11 bases. This CDR3 contains 15 residues. Germline V gives CDR1 SGDLS, CDR2 YYNGEE. The table came from immunoSEQ multiplex PCR; TCRdb's copy has only in-frame clones and leaves some out. The sample yields over 200,000 clones, roughly 90% seen once. This receptor was obtained from a woman aged 55-70 years with acute or convalescent COVID-19. Sequenced: peripheral blood. The rearrangement links TRBV9 to TRBJ2-3; D might be TRBD2 (6 bases). The CDR3 protein is CASSVRGLYTDTQYF. In DNA, the CDR3 is TGTGCCAGCAGCGTACGGGGACTGTACACAGATACGCAGTATTTT.